This T cell receptor beta chain came from a study of cytomegalovirus exposure and HLA in healthy donors (TCRdb year 2017). In terms of the full investigation: According to an earlier analysis of around 600 of the donors, roughly 180 million T cells yielded 100 million or so unique TCR beta sequences and about 300 Gb of sequence data. An early release that covered around 590 HLA-typed donors contained approximately 290 gigabases of sequencing data and 65 million to 100 million unique TCR sequences. The study was designed to test whether signatures of past pathogen exposure could be identified by cataloging public T cell receptors. A separate validation cohort of approximately 130 different subjects was used in addition to the roughly 640-subject first cohort. An earlier analysis of approximately 640 of the donors applied high-throughput TCR beta sequencing to assess whether each TCR beta V gene segment acted as functional or pseudogenic. HLA typing covered class I and class II loci at four-digit resolution. All discovery cohort repertoires had been generated using a single sequencing platform. Donor age, sex, ethnicity and CMV serostatus were collected together with the repertoire data. Among approximately 370 genotyped donors of the cohort, an average of approximately 200,000 unique TCR beta nucleotide sequences was sequenced per donor, of which roughly 18% were non-productive. The number of typed donors differed by locus: about 629-630 for A, B, C, DRB1 and DQB1; approximately 540 for DQA1; 600 to 610 for DPA1; and 400 to 480 for DPB1. To predict cytomegalovirus infection status, the study combined high-throughput TCR immunosequencing, statistical association of individual TCRs with disease status, and machine learning. Genome-wide SNP genotypes for about three fifths of the 666 donors were used in a later genetic analysis, which treated that subset as a discovery cohort. In a later analysis, previously published TCR beta repertoires from about 670 donors were re-analyzed and high-resolution HLA genotyping was added so that TCR occurrence patterns could be studied. The genetic ancestry cluster associated with self-reported Caucasian donors included approximately 85% of the roughly 400 genotyped donors. Rather than drawing on any new phenotypic data, the later analysis identified candidate immune exposures from TCR beta sequences and the way those sequences occurred across donors. The study used immunosequencing to profile the T cell repertoires of several hundred subjects and linked those repertoires to cytomegalovirus serostatus. Roughly five DR-DQ haplotypes were handled as single units for association and clustering, since linkage in the cohort was strong.

Germline trimming amounts to 5 bases on V and 2 bases on J, with 11 as the count of junction bases outside the gene matches. CDR1 is given as MNHNY and CDR2 as SVGAGI, both from the germline V gene (reference sequence). Spanning cysteine to phenylalanine, the CDR3 consists of 16 amino acids. Here the CDR3 DNA is all that survives: 48 bases in frame from base 1. The method was the immunoSEQ multiplex PCR assay. The multiplex PCR relied on a mix of 60 forward primers for TCR Vbeta segments and 13 reverse primers for TCR Jbeta segments. The CDR3 region of rearranged TCR beta genes was amplified from genomic DNA by a multiplex PCR assay. Amplified TCR beta libraries were sequenced as 87-base-pair reads on the Illumina HiSeq System. In the source study's methods: A later analysis tallied some 79 million unique TCR beta chains across the 610 or so repertoires, and approximately 12 million of those chains were shared by two or more donors. Raw reads were error-corrected and collapsed into unique sequences by a nearest-neighbor algorithm in which closely related sequences were merged to remove PCR and sequencing errors. To assign V, D and J gene segments, CDR3 sequences were aligned to IMGT reference sequences. For a sequence to be retained, a match of at least six nucleotides to both a V gene segment and a J gene segment was required. A rearrangement was called productive if the CDR3 had no stop codons and remained in frame with V and J, and every other rearrangement was called non-productive. CDR3 was defined according to IMGT convention as the region running from the second conserved V-encoded cysteine to the conserved J-encoded phenylalanine. The earlier analysis of 587 of the donors excluded any sequence lacking an unambiguous match to a single V gene segment. In an earlier analysis of roughly 600 of the donors, a V segment was called functional when productive rearrangements were above 56.7%, and segregating when the standard deviation between donors exceeded 5%. A statistical classification framework was built to diagnose cytomegalovirus status from the catalog of TCR beta chain sequences. In a later analysis, V and J genes were assigned by comparing TCR nucleotide sequences against IMGT/GENE-DB human TR gene sequences. In a later analysis, CDR3 sequences and most-parsimonious VDJ recombination scenarios were assigned using the TCRdist pipeline. A later analysis defined each TCR beta chain by its CDR3 amino acid sequence plus V-gene family, and excluded reads lacking a unique V-gene family. A later analysis removed 500 to 600 highly shared, low-generation-probability nucleotide sequences to deal with suspected cross-contamination and a sequencing artifact. In a later analysis, a clonal expansion index was calculated for each public chain from normalized within-repertoire ranks of inferred template counts. In a later analysis, generation probabilities were computed with a VDJ recombination model fitted to out-of-frame rearrangements, and the resulting probabilities were checked against IGoR. In a later analysis, TCR-TCR, TCR-HLA and TCR-CMV co-occurrence was scored with hypergeometric tests, and a repertoire-size bias correction was applied to TCR pairs. False discovery rates were estimated in a later analysis by permuting HLA or CMV assignments 20 times. In a later analysis, co-occurring TCRs were grouped using DBSCAN, with TCRdist sequence similarity added in when clustering inside HLA-allele-positive subsets. Co-occurrence clustering excluded repertoires with fewer than 30,000 or more than 120,000 public chains, plus five with anomalous nucleotide sharing. Sourced from immuneACCESS, this table was stored by TCRdb with only in-frame sequences that have V and J called. A share of the clones is absent; for the studies checked, an unresolved V gene accounts for under half, and the remainder has no known explanation. The DNA gave D and trimming, while V, J and clone size come from that table. This sample comprises 150,000 to 200,000 clones, approximately 80% of them detected only once. The ten largest clonotypes hold 6.3% of the sample.

In the case of this clone: Its cognate antigen has yet to be identified. It has no much larger one-base neighbor in the sample; base qualities were not kept.

General study outcomes and caveats: V-gene and J-gene trimming of TCR beta chains was associated with a missense DCLRE1C variant in a later genetic analysis, and the association was replicated in an independent cohort. A later genetic analysis reported fewer N-insertions in productive TCRs among donors in an Asian-associated ancestry cluster than the 666-donor mean. A cluster of highly shared sequence variants was judged likely to represent a technical artifact of the sequencing pipeline. A later analysis found that HLA-associated TCR beta chains were more clonally expanded and had lower generation probabilities than equally common non-associated chains. When HLA alleles, especially DR and DQ, strongly co-occurred, attributing TCR associations to individual alleles was difficult. Several of the top co-occurrence clusters appeared to be linked to parvovirus B19, influenza, CMV and Epstein-Barr virus, according to a later analysis. The authors suggested that the approach could potentially be generalized to other disease states and immunological phenotypes. In both the original and validation cohorts, the classifier was reported to diagnose cytomegalovirus status with high specificity and sensitivity. The cohort was sequenced for TCR beta chains only, and without alpha or paired-chain data the features that could be detected were limited. Immune exposure information for the cohort was limited to CMV serostatus. Correlated functional status among segregating V segments might reflect linkage disequilibrium, but an unknown experimental factor could not be ruled out. According to a later analysis, most CMV-associated TCR beta chains appeared to be HLA-restricted, and the HLA associations seemed to be driven largely by CMV exposure. Approximately 16 rarely observed V segments, including chromosome 9 orphons, were excluded from the earlier analysis of about 610 of the donors because counts were too low. Because HLA typing was unavailable for some donors at each locus, only the typed subset was used in association tests. Most TCR sequences were observed very rarely across donors, whereas some public TCRs were present in many individuals. Because the 87-base-pair reads could not distinguish some IMGT-functional V segments, including TRBV6-2 and TRBV6-3, those segments were excluded. In a later analysis, the rate of TCR association differed among HLA loci, with DRB1 alleles having the most associated TCRs and HLA-C alleles having the fewest. In a later analysis, 15,000 to 20,000 TCR beta sequences were associated with specific HLA alleles at a false discovery rate of 0.05. Three of the identified cytomegalovirus-associated TCR beta chains were confirmed in vitro to be specific for cytomegalovirus antigens. A further reported finding was that TCR beta sequences accurately predicted the HLA-A and HLA-B alleles for most subjects in the first cohort. The study gave a list of 150 to 200 TCR beta chains associated with cytomegalovirus. Sequencing depth was assumed to be roughly uniform across donors in the presence/absence analyses, though that assumption may not hold. Broadly in line with IMGT annotations, most TCR beta V segments showed up in productive rearrangements about 90% or about 30% of the time in an earlier analysis of several hundred of the donors.

In total, approximately 690 healthy bone marrow donors made up the cohort. Cohort members were all nominally healthy when sampled, although unrecorded immune exposures were likely present. The donor tested CMV seropositive, placing the donor among the roughly 300 seropositive members of the cohort. Every donor gave a peripheral blood sample, and the peripheral blood mononuclear cells from that sample were used for TCR beta sequencing. The Qiagen DNeasy Blood Extraction Kit was used to extract genomic DNA from the blood cell samples. Sequencing input: PBMCs. The clonotype originates from a male donor in good health and CMV-seropositive. Here the chain combines TRBV6-6 and TRBJ2-7, with 8 bases matching TRBD1. The DNA is TGTGCCAGCAGTCTTGGACAGGGAGGACTACCCTACGAGCAGTACTTC. Its protein reads: CASSLGQGGLPYEQYF.